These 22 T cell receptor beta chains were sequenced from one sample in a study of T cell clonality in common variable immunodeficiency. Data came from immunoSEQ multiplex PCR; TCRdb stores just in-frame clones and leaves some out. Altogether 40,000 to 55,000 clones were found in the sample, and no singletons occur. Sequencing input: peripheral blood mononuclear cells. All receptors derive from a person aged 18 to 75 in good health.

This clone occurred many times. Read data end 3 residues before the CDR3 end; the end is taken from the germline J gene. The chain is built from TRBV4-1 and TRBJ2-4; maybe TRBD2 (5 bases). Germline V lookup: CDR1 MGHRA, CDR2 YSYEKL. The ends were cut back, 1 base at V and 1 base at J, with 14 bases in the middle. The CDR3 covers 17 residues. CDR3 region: CASSQGSGVRAKNIQYF. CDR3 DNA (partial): TGCGCCAGCAGCCAAGGATCCGGGGTTAGGGCCAAAAACATT.

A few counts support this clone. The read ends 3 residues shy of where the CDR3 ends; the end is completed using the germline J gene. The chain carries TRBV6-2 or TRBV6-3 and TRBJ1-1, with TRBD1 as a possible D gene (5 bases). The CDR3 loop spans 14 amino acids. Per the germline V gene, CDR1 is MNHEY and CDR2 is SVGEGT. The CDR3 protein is CASSYSSGANVAFF. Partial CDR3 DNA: TGTGCCAGCAGTTACAGCTCTGGGGCCAACGTC.

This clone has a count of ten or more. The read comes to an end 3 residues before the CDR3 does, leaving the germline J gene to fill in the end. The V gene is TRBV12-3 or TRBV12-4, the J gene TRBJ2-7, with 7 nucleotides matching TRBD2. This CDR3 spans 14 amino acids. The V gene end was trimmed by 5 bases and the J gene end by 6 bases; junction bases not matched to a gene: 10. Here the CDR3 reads CASSPTGGGGEQYF. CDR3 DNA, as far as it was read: TGTGCCAGCAGTCCTACAGGTGGGGGGGGCGAG.

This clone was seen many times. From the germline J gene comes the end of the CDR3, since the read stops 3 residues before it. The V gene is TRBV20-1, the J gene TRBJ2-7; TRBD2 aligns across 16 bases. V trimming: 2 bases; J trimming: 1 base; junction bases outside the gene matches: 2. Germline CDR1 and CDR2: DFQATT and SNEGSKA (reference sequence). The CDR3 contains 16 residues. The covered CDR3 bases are TGCAGTGCTAGACCGGGACTAGCGGGGGGGTCCTACGAG. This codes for CSARPGLAGGSYE. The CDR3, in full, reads CSARPGLAGGSYEQYF.

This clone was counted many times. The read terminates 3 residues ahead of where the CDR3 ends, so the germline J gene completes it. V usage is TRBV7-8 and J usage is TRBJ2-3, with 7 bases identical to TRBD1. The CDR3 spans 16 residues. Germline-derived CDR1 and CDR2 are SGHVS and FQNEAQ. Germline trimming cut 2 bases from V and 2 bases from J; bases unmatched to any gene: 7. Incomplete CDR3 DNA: TGTGCCAGCAGCTTACTCTATGGGACAGACACAGATACG. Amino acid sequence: CASSLLYGTDTDT. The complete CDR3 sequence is CASSLLYGTDTDTQYF.

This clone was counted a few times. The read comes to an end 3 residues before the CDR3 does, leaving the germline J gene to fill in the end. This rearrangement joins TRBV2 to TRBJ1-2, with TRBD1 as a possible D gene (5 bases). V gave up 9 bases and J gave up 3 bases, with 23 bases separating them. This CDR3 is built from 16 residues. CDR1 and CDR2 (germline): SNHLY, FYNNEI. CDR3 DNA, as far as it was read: TGTGCCAGAAAACCTAGTGGGGCAGGCCTTCACTATGGC. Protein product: CARKPSGAGLHYG. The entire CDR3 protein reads CARKPSGAGLHYGYTF.

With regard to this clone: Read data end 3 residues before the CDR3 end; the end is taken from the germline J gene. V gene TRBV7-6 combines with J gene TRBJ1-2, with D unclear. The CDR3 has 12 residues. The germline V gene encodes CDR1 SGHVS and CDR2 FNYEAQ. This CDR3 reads CASSPDSGDYTF. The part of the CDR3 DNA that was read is TGTGCCAGCAGCCCAGACTCCGGCGAC.

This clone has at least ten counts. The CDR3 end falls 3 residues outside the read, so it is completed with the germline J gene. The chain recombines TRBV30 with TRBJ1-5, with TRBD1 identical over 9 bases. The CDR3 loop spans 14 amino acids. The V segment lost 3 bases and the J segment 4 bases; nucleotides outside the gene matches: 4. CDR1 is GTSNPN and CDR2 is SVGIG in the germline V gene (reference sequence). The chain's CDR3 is CAWRGQGRNQPQHF. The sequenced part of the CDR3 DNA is TGTGCCTGGAGAGGACAGGGGAGGAATCAGCCC.

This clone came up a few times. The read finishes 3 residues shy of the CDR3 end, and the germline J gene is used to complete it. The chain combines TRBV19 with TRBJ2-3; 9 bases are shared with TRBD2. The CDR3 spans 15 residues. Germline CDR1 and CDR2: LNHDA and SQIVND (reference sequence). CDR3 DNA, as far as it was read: TGTGCCAGTAGTCCTAGCGGGGTTTTCCAAGAGACG. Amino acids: CASSPSGVFQET. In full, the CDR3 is CASSPSGVFQETQYF.

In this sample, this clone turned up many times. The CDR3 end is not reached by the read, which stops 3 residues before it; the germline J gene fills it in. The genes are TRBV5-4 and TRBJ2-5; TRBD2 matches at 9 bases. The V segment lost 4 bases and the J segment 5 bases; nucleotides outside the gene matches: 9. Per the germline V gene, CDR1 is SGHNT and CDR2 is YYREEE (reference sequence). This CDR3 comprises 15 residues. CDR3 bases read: TGTGCCAGCAGCGCGGCGGGGGGGGCCCGGGAGACC. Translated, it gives CASSAAGGARET. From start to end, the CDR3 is CASSAAGGARETQYF.

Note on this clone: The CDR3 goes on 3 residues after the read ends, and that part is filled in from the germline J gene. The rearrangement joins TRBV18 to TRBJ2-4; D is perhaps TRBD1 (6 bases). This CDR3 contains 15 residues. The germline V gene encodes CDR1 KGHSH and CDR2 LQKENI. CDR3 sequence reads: CASSPGHPANYGQYF. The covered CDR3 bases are TGTGCCAGCTCACCGGGACACCCAGCTAACTATGGT.

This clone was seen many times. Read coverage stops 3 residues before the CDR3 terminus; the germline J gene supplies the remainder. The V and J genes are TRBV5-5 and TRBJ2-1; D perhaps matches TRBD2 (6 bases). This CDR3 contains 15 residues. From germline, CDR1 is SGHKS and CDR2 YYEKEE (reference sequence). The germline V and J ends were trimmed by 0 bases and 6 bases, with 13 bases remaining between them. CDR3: CASSLVAGRSNEQFF. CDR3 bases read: TGTGCCAGCAGCTTGGTGGCGGGAAGGAGCAATGAG.

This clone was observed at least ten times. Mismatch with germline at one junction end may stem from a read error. CDR3 DNA (partial): TGCGCCAGCAGCCAAACAGGGGGGGGCAATCAGCCC. Its translation: CASSQTGGGNQP. In full, the CDR3 is CASSQTGGGNQPQHF. V usage is TRBV4-2 and J usage is TRBJ1-5, with TRBD1 identical over 8 bases. The missing CDR3 end, 3 residues past where the read stops, is filled in from the germline J gene. There are 15 residues in the CDR3. Germline lookup yields CDR1 LGHNA and CDR2 YNFKEQ.

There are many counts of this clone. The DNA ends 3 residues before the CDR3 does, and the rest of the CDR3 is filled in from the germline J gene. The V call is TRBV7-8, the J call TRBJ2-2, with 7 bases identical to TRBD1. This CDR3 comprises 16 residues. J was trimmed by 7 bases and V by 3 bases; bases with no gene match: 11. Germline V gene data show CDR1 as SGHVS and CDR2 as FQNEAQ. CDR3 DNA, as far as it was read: TGTGCCAGCAGCTTGGGGACAGTCGGACGGGGCGGGGAG. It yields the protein CASSLGTVGRGGE. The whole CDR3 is CASSLGTVGRGGELFF.

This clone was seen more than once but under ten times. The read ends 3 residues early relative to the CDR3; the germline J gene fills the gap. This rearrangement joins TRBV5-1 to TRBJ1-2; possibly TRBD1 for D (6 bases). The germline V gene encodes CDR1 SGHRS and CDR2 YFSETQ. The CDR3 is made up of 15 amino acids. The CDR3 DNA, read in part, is TGCGCCAGCAGCTTGGGAAGGGGGAAGACCTACGAC. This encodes CASSLGRGKTYD. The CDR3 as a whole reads CASSLGRGKTYDYTF.

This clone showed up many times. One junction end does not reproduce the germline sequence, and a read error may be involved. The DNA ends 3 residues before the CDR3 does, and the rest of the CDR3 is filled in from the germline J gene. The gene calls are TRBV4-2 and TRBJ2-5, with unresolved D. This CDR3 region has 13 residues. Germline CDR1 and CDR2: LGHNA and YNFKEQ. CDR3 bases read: TGCGCCAGCAGCCAAGTGCACGGGGAGACC. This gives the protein CASSQVHGET. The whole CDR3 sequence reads CASSQVHGETQYF.

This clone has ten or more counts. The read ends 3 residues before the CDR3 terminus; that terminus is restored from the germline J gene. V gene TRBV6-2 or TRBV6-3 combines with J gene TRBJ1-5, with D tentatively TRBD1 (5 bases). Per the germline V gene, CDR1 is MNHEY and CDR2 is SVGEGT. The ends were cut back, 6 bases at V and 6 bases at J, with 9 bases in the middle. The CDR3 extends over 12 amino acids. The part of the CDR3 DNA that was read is TGTGCCAGCAGGGACGGGGGTCAGCCC. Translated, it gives CASRDGGQP. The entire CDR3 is CASRDGGQPQHF.

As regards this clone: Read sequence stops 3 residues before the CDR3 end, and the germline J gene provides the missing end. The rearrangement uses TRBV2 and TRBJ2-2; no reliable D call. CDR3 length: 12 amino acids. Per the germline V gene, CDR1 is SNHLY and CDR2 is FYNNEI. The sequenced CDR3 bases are TGTGCCAGCAGTGAAAGGCGGTTAAAG. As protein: CASSERRLK. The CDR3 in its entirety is CASSERRLKLFF.

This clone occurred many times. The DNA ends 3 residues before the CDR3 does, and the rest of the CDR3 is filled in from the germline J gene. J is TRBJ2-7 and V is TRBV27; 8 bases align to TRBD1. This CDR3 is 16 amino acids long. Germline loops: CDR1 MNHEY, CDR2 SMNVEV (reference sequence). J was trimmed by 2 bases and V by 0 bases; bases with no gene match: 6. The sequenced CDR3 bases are TGTGCCAGCAGTTTATCGGTGGCAGGGGGCACCTACGAG. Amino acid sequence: CASSLSVAGGTYE. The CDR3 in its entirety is CASSLSVAGGTYEQYF.

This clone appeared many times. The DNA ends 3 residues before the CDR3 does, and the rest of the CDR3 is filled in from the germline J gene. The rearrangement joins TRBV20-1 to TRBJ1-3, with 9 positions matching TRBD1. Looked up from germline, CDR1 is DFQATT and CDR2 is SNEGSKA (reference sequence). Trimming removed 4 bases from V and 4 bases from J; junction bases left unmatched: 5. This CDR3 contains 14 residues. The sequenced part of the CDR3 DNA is TGCAGTGCTATCGGACAGGGGCTCGGAAACACC. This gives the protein CSAIGQGLGNT. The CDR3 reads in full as CSAIGQGLGNTIYF.

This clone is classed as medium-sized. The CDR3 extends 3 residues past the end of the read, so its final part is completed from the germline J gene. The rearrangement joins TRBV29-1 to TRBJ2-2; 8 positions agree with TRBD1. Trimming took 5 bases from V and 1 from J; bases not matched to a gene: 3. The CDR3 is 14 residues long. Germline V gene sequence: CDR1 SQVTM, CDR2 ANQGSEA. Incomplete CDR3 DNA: TGCAGCGTTCAAGGGACAGGGAACACCGGGGAG. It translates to CSVQGTGNTGE. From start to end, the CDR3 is CSVQGTGNTGELFF.

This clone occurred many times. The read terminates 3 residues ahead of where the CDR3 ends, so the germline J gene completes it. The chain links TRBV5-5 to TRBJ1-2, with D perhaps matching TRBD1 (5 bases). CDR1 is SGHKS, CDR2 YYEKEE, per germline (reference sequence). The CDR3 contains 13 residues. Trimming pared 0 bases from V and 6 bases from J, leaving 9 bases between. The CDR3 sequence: CASSLGQGDGYTF. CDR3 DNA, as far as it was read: TGTGCCAGCAGCTTGGGCCAGGGCGATGGC.